The 25 T cell receptor beta chains below were found in one sample sequenced in a study of blood T cell repertoires in COVID-19. The method was immunoSEQ multiplex PCR; TCRdb's version includes in-frame clones alone and lacks a portion of them. Counted here are approximately 170,000 clones, roughly 86% occurring once; the ten biggest clones make up around 6.5%. The sequenced material came from peripheral blood. Receptors originate from a woman of 80 years or more in a cohort sampled during active or convalescent COVID-19.

The chain carries TRBV19 and TRBJ1-3; D is perhaps TRBD1 (5 bases). Germline V gene data show CDR1 as LNHDA and CDR2 as SQIVND (reference sequence). The V and J ends lost 1 base and 4 bases respectively, with 11 bases between them. The CDR3 runs 15 residues. The CDR3 bases are TGTGCCAGTAGTATAGGATCGGGGGTCGGAAACACCATATATTTT. This encodes CASSIGSGVGNTIYF. The full variable domain, in which reference TRBV19 and TRBJ1-3 provide the parts outside the CDR3, is DGGITQSPKYLFRKEGQNVTLSCEQNLNHDAMYWYRQDPGQGLRLIYYSQIVNDFQKGDIAEGYSVSREKKESFPLTVTSAQKNPTAFYLCASSIGSGVGNTIYFGEGSWLTVV.

In DNA form, the CDR3 reads TGCGCCAGCAGTGAGTCGATATCCGGCGGGGCCGTGAACTTGAACACCGGGGAGCTGTTTTTT. It translates to CASSESISGGAVNLNTGELFF. The chain is built from TRBV10-1 and TRBJ2-2; D may be TRBD2 (6 bases). The CDR3 length is 21 residues. CDR1 and CDR2 from the germline V gene are WNHNN and SYGVQD (reference sequence). Trimming pared 0 bases from V and 1 base from J, leaving 24 bases between.

The V call is TRBV5-4, the J call TRBJ1-2; no definite D call. V lost 1 base and J 6 bases, leaving 10 bases between the germline ends. Germline CDR1 SGHNT, CDR2 YYREEE (reference sequence). The CDR3 is 13 residues long. CDR3 protein: CASSLLVSDGYTF. For the CDR3, the DNA is TGTGCCAGCAGCTTGTTGGTTTCGGATGGCTACACCTTC.

The DNA for the CDR3 is TGTGCCAGCAGCTTATCGATGGGACAGATAGCTGGGGCCAACGTCCTGACTTTC. It codes for CASSLSMGQIAGANVLTF. The J gene is TRBJ2-6, the V gene TRBV7-2; 7 positions agree with TRBD1. The CDR3 is 18 amino acids. Trimming cost V 2 bases and J 2 bases; bases outside gene matches: 9. CDR1 SGHTA and CDR2 FQGNSA come from the germline V gene.

The V gene is TRBV9, the J gene TRBJ1-1; a possible D gene is TRBD1 (6 bases). Trimming removed 0 bases from V and 0 bases from J, with 15 bases in between. The CDR3 has 17 residues. Germline V lookup: CDR1 SGDLS, CDR2 YYNGEE. The CDR3: CASSVAGGHTMNTEAFF. The CDR3 DNA reads as TGTGCCAGCAGCGTAGCTGGGGGACACACCATGAACACTGAAGCTTTCTTT.

The rearrangement joins TRBV5-1 to TRBJ2-1, with D possibly being TRBD1 (6 bases). Germline V gene sequence: CDR1 SGHRS, CDR2 YFSETQ. Trimming took off 0 bases at V and 3 bases at J, with 10 bases between the two ends. The CDR3 covers 15 residues. This CDR3 reads CASSLEGQFYNEQFF. CDR3 bases: TGCGCCAGCAGCTTGGAAGGACAGTTCTACAATGAGCAGTTCTTC.

The V and J genes are TRBV6-5 and TRBJ1-4; D call uncertain. V lost 6 bases to trimming and J lost 3 bases, with 14 bases between them. CDR1 and CDR2 from the germline V gene are MNHEY and SVGAGI. The CDR3 spans 15 residues. The CDR3 reads CASRPRRAANEKLFF. The DNA of the CDR3 is TGTGCCAGCAGACCCCGGAGGGCTGCTAATGAAAAACTGTTTTTT.

The chain joins TRBV5-6 to TRBJ2-2, with D perhaps TRBD1 (6 bases). This CDR3 comprises 13 residues. Per germline, CDR1 SGHDT and CDR2 YYEEEE. V was trimmed by 4 bases and J by 6 bases, leaving 10 bases between them. The CDR3 loop is CASSPSGAGELFF. The CDR3 region has the DNA TGTGCCAGCAGCCCCTCAGGGGCCGGGGAGCTGTTTTTT.

The chain employs TRBV4-3 and TRBJ1-3, with 9 bases identical to TRBD1. Looked up from germline, CDR1 is LGHNA and CDR2 is YSLEER. This CDR3 is 17 amino acids long. Trimming took 0 bases from V and 3 from J; bases not matched to a gene: 6. Written as DNA, the CDR3 is TGCGCCAGCAGCCAAGATATCGGGACAGGGTATGGAAACACCATATATTTT. Its translation: CASSQDIGTGYGNTIYF.

The table lists this clone with a count of one. This rearrangement joins TRBV7-9 to TRBJ1-6, with 10 nucleotides matching TRBD1. The CDR3 is 15 amino acids. Germline loops: CDR1 SEHNR, CDR2 FQNEAQ (reference sequence). V was clipped by 1 base and J by 9 bases; unmatched bases: 3. CDR3 region: CASSLGGDRGSPLHF. In DNA, the CDR3 is TGTGCCAGCAGCTTAGGAGGGGACAGGGGTTCACCCCTCCACTTT.

The chain recombines TRBV3-1 (or the pseudogene TRBV3-2) with TRBJ1-1; a possible D gene is TRBD1 (6 bases). The germline V gene encodes CDR1 LGHDT and CDR2 YNNKEL (reference sequence). The CDR3 has 14 amino acids. The V gene lost 2 bases and the J gene lost 1 base, with 8 bases spanning the gap. CDR3 residues: CASSQRTANTEAFF. The CDR3 DNA reads as TGTGCCAGCAGCCAACGGACAGCGAACACTGAAGCTTTCTTT.

This sequence joins TRBV4-1 and TRBJ2-1; TRBD1 matches 7 bases. CDR1 MGHRA and CDR2 YSYEKL come from the germline V gene. The trim removed 1 base at V and 6 bases at J, leaving 12 bases unmatched. The CDR3 is 17 residues long. The CDR3 coding sequence is TGCGCCAGCAGCCAAGTACGTGGGACAGACACCCTCAATGAGCAGTTCTTC. This sequence encodes CASSQVRGTDTLNEQFF.

The chain joins TRBV3-1 (or the pseudogene TRBV3-2) to TRBJ1-3; D may be TRBD1 (6 bases). CDR1 and CDR2 (germline): LGHDT, YNNKEL (reference sequence). The CDR3 spans 14 residues. Trimming left V 6 bases short and J 6 bases short, with 15 bases between. Written as DNA, the CDR3 is TGTGCCAGCAGGCTAAGGGGGAGTGAAAACACCATATATTTT. Translating it yields CASRLRGSENTIYF.

This clone was counted a few times. J is TRBJ2-2 and V is TRBV19, with 7 positions matching TRBD2. Germline-derived CDR1 and CDR2 are LNHDA and SQIVND (reference sequence). CDR3 length equals 14 residues. Losses at the gene ends were 8 bases for V and 4 bases for J; bases not matched to a gene: 7. CDR3 residues: CASSRTSSTGELFF. CDR3 sequence (DNA): TGTGCCAGTTCCAGGACTAGTAGCACCGGGGAGCTGTTTTTT.

The chain carries TRBV24-1 and TRBJ1-2; D is ambiguous. The CDR3 has 17 residues. V was pared by 4 bases and J by 0 bases, with 17 bases between. Germline V gene lookup returns CDR1 KGHDR and CDR2 SFDVKD. CDR3 sequence (DNA): TGTGCCACCAGTGACCCACCGGGAGAGGGATCTAACTATGGCTACACCTTC. Amino acid sequence: CATSDPPGEGSNYGYTF.

The chain recombines TRBV11-2 with TRBJ2-3, with 7 bases fitting TRBD1. Germline loops: CDR1 SGHAT, CDR2 FQNNGV. The junction had 4 bases not matched to a gene; V was cut back by 4 bases and J by 0 bases. This CDR3 comprises 15 residues. The CDR3 coding sequence is TGTGCCAGCAGCTCCACGACAGGGAGCACAGATACGCAGTATTTT. The encoded protein is CASSSTTGSTDTQYF.

The J gene is TRBJ1-1, the V gene TRBV21-1. TRBV21-1 is a pseudogene segment. The CDR3 has 13 amino acids. This CDR3 is CASSKGGNTEAFF. DNA for the CDR3: TGTGCCAGCAGCAAAGGAGGGAACACTGAAGCTTTCTTT.

This sequence joins TRBV27 and TRBJ2-7; 10 positions match TRBD1. This CDR3 region has 18 residues. Per the germline V gene, CDR1 is MNHEY and CDR2 is SMNVEV (reference sequence). V shed 3 bases, J shed 3 bases, and the junction held 14 bases outside the gene matches. The CDR3 DNA is TGTGCCAGCAGTTTTTCGTCTAGGGACAGGGGAAAAGGCTACGAGCAGTACTTC. This codes for CASSFSSRDRGKGYEQYF.

This clone showed up just once. The gene calls are TRBV3-1 (or the pseudogene TRBV3-2) and TRBJ1-4, with D unclear. Germline V gene sequence: CDR1 LGHDT, CDR2 YNNKEL (reference sequence). V was pared by 0 bases and J by 8 bases, with 16 bases between. There are 16 residues in the CDR3. CDR3 region: CASSQEMQAIAEKLFF. The CDR3 region has the DNA TGTGCCAGCAGCCAAGAAATGCAGGCTATTGCCGAAAAACTGTTTTTT.

The chain joins TRBV7-9 to TRBJ1-2; D is ambiguous. From germline, CDR1 is SEHNR and CDR2 FQNEAQ (reference sequence). V was clipped by 2 bases and J by 14 bases, with 21 bases between them. The CDR3 has 14 amino acids. The CDR3 region is CASSLTALSSSTTF. In nucleotides, the CDR3 is TGTGCCAGCAGCTTAACAGCATTATCGTCGAGTACAACCTTC. Together with reference TRBV7-9 and TRBJ1-2, the CDR3 gives the full variable domain: DTGVSQNPRHKITKRGQNVTFRCDPISEHNRLYWYRQTLGQGPEFLTYFQNEAQLEKSRLLSDRFSAERPKGSFSTLEIQRTEQGDSAMYLCASSLTALSSSTTFGSGTRLTVV.

The rearrangement joins TRBV10-2 to TRBJ1-1; D gene ambiguous. The V gene lost 0 bases and the J gene lost 1 base, with 15 bases spanning the gap. The CDR3 has 17 amino acids. Germline-derived CDR1 and CDR2 are WSHSY and SAAADI. CDR3 protein: CASSESARLSGNTEAFF. The CDR3 nucleotides are TGCGCCAGCAGTGAGTCGGCCAGACTAAGCGGGAACACTGAAGCTTTCTTT.

This clone has just a few counts. The chain has TRBV7-2 and TRBJ2-5; the D gene is possibly TRBD1 (5 bases). V lost 3 bases and J lost 4, with 12 bases in between. Germline V gives CDR1 SGHTA, CDR2 FQGNSA. There are 14 residues in the CDR3. Here the CDR3 reads CASSFTGAGETQYF. The CDR3 DNA follows: TGTGCCAGCAGCTTTACAGGTGCAGGAGAGACCCAGTACTTC.

The J gene is TRBJ2-7, the V gene TRBV5-5; TRBD2 agrees at 11 bases. Looked up from germline, CDR1 is SGHKS and CDR2 is YYEKEE (reference sequence). This CDR3 region has 16 residues. The J segment lost 0 bases and the V segment lost 4 bases, leaving 6 bases of the junction unmatched. This chain's CDR3 is CASSLTTSGVSYEQYV. The CDR3 DNA reads as TGTGCCAGCAGCCTTACGACTAGCGGGGTCTCCTACGAGCAGTACGTC.

This chain links TRBV29-1 with TRBJ1-2; no clear D. Trimming left V 6 bases short and J 1 base short, with 18 bases between. Germline V gene lookup returns CDR1 SQVTM and CDR2 ANQGSEA. The CDR3 sequence is 15 residues long. CDR3 sequence: CSVAPAGAVNYGYTF. CDR3 nucleotides: TGCAGCGTAGCGCCCGCGGGTGCAGTTAACTATGGCTACACCTTC.

The chain is built from TRBV6-1 and TRBJ1-2; no reliable D call. V was shortened by 2 bases and J by 3 bases, with 7 bases between the two germline ends. The CDR3 runs 13 residues. CDR1 is MNHNS and CDR2 is SASEGT in the germline V gene. Here the CDR3 DNA reads TGTGCCAGCAGTGAATTTCAGGACTATGGCTACACCTTC. It encodes CASSEFQDYGYTF.